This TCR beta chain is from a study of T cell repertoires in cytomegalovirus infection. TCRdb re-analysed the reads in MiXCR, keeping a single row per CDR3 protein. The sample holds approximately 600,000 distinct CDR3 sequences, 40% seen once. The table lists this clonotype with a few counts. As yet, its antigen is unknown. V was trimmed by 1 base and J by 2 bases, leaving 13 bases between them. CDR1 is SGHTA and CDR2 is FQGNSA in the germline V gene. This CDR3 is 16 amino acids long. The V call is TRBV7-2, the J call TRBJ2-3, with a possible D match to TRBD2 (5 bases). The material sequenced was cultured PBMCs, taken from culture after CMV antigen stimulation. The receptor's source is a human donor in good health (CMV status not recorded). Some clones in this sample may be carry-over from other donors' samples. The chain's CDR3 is CASSLDGGPDTDTQYF. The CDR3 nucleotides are TGTGCCAGCAGCTTAGACGGCGGGCCCGACACAGATACGCAGTATTTT.